This passage covers 18 T cell receptor beta chains from one sample sequenced in a study of cytomegalovirus exposure and HLA in healthy donors. PCR used 60 Vbeta primers and 13 Jbeta primers. TCRdb keeps only in-frame clones here, not all; method: immunoSEQ multiplex PCR. This repertoire includes just over 150,000 clones. Sequencing used PBMCs. The receptors derive from a woman between 55 and 75 years old in good health and CMV-seronegative.

This chain joins TRBV7-9 and TRBJ1-1; no clear D gene. V shed 3 bases and J shed 5 bases, with 16 bases lying between them. Germline V gene lookup returns CDR1 SEHNR and CDR2 FQNEAQ (reference sequence). The CDR3 contains 15 residues. As DNA, the CDR3 is TGTGCCAGCAGCTTCTACCTGAGGGCGGGTACTGAAGCTTTCTTT. As protein: CASSFYLRAGTEAFF. The entire variable domain, with the rest obtained from reference TRBV7-9 and TRBJ1-1, is as follows: DTGVSQNPRHKITKRGQNVTFRCDPISEHNRLYWYRQTLGQGPEFLTYFQNEAQLEKSRLLSDRFSAERPKGSFSTLEIQRTEQGDSAMYLCASSFYLRAGTEAFFGQGTRLTVV.

The V gene is TRBV18, the J gene TRBJ2-1, with D perhaps matching TRBD2 (6 bases). Germline V gene data show CDR1 as KGHSH and CDR2 as LQKENI. This CDR3 spans 14 amino acids. Trimming left V 3 bases short and J 0 bases short, with 6 bases between. CDR3 amino acids: CASSPSGSYNEQFF. The CDR3 bases are TGTGCCAGCTCACCTAGCGGCTCCTACAATGAGCAGTTCTTC.

This sequence joins TRBV11-2 and TRBJ1-1; tentative D call: TRBD1 (5 bases). The CDR3 runs to 14 residues. The germline V gene encodes CDR1 SGHAT and CDR2 FQNNGV. Trimming removed 4 bases from V and 5 bases from J, with 14 bases in between. DNA of the CDR3: TGTGCCAGCAGCTGGGACCGCGGGGGGACTGAAGCTTTCTTT. It codes for CASSWDRGGTEAFF.

The chain links TRBV7-9 to TRBJ2-5, with TRBD2 identical over 7 bases. With 2 bases clipped from V and 5 bases from J, the junction kept 5 bases outside the gene matches. There are 14 residues in the CDR3. Looked up from germline, CDR1 is SEHNR and CDR2 is FQNEAQ (reference sequence). This CDR3 reads CASSLMGSGETQYF. The CDR3 DNA is TGTGCCAGCAGCTTAATGGGTAGCGGGGAGACCCAGTACTTC.

The chain joins TRBV7-9 to TRBJ2-5; the D gene is possibly TRBD1 (6 bases). The germline V gene has CDR1 SEHNR and CDR2 FQNEAQ (reference sequence). This CDR3 has 15 residues. The ends were cut back, 5 bases at V and 5 bases at J, with 18 bases in the middle. The CDR3 is CASSEQQGFWETQYF. Here the CDR3 DNA reads TGTGCCAGCAGCGAACAACAGGGATTCTGGGAGACCCAGTACTTC.

As DNA, the CDR3 is TGCGCCAGCAGTGAGGGAGGGTGGGTCACTGAAGCTTTCTTT. Residues: CASSEGGWVTEAFF. The chain recombines TRBV5-1 with TRBJ1-1, with D uncertain. V shed 5 bases and J shed 4 bases, with 15 bases lying between them. The germline V gene has CDR1 SGHRS and CDR2 YFSETQ. This CDR3 is built from 14 residues. Together with reference TRBV5-1 and TRBJ1-1, the CDR3 gives the full variable domain: KAGVTQTPRYLIKTRGQQVTLSCSPISGHRSVSWYQQTPGQGLQFLFEYFSETQRNKGNFPGRFSGRQFSNSRSEMNVSTLELGDSALYLCASSEGGWVTEAFFGQGTRLTVV.

CDR3 region: CASSQDSYEQYF. As DNA, the CDR3 is TGTGCCAGCAGTCAAGACAGCTACGAGCAGTACTTC. The chain has TRBV2 and TRBJ2-7; D is perhaps TRBD1 (5 bases). CDR1 is SNHLY, CDR2 FYNNEI, per germline. The CDR3 is 12 amino acids. Trimming stripped 5 bases from V and 3 bases from J, with 8 bases between. The complete variable domain, with remaining parts taken from reference TRBV2 and TRBJ2-7, reads EPEVTQTPSHQVTQMGQEVILRCVPISNHLYFYWYRQILGQKVEFLVSFYNNEISEKSEIFDDQFSVERPDGSNFTLKIRSTKLEDSAMYFCASSQDSYEQYFGPGTRLTVT.

Worth noting for this clone: This specimen includes other DNA sequences encoding the same CDR3. The rearrangement uses TRBV7-2 and TRBJ1-1; D perhaps matches TRBD1 (6 bases). This CDR3 spans 14 amino acids. Per the germline V gene, CDR1 is SGHTA and CDR2 is FQGNSA. Trimming pared 6 bases from V and 3 bases from J, leaving 14 bases between. The CDR3 sequence is CASSLTGAHTEAFF. In nucleotides, the CDR3 is TGTGCCAGCAGTTTGACAGGAGCTCACACTGAAGCTTTCTTT.

This rearrangement joins TRBV5-6 to TRBJ1-2; no firm D call. CDR1 is SGHDT and CDR2 is YYEEEE in the germline V gene. V lost 0 bases, J lost 8 bases, and 8 bases lay in between. This CDR3 is 12 amino acids long. The CDR3 DNA follows: TGTGCCAGCAGCTTGGACCGAGGAGGCTACACCTTC. As protein: CASSLDRGGYTF. Supplemented by reference TRBV5-6 and TRBJ1-2, the full variable domain reads DAGVTQSPTHLIKTRGQQVTLRCSPKSGHDTVSWYQQALGQGPQFIFQYYEEEERQRGNFPDRFSGHQFPNYSSELNVNALLLGDSALYLCASSLDRGGYTFGSGTRLTVV.

The chain has TRBV7-3 and TRBJ2-5, with TRBD1 as a possible D gene (5 bases). Trimming removed 1 base from V and 7 bases from J, with 13 bases in between. This CDR3 has 14 residues. Germline CDR1 SGHTA, CDR2 FQGTGA. Here the CDR3 DNA reads TGTGCCAGCAGCTTAAGTGCAGGCCAGGGGACCCAGTACTTC. Its translation is CASSLSAGQGTQYF.

The V call is TRBV6-1, the J call TRBJ1-1; D is perhaps TRBD1 (6 bases). V lost 3 bases to trimming and J lost 4 bases, with 12 bases between them. The length of the CDR3 is 14 residues. CDR1 is MNHNS and CDR2 is SASEGT in the germline V gene. The CDR3 sequence: CASSDSGEGTEAFF. The DNA of the CDR3 is TGTGCCAGCAGTGATTCAGGGGAGGGCACTGAAGCTTTCTTT.

The V gene is TRBV30, the J gene TRBJ2-5; no definite D call. The CDR3 contains 12 residues. Germline V gene data show CDR1 as GTSNPN and CDR2 as SVGIG (reference sequence). V was clipped by 2 bases and J by 3 bases, with 7 bases between them. The CDR3 DNA reads as TGTGCCTGGAGTCCGGGTAAAGAGACCCAGTACTTC. Amino acid sequence: CAWSPGKETQYF.

This chain uses TRBV6-5 with TRBJ1-2, with a weak D call TRBD1 (6 bases). V was trimmed by 2 bases and J by 6 bases, leaving 16 bases between them. The CDR3 is made up of 15 amino acids. From germline, CDR1 is MNHEY and CDR2 SVGAGI. CDR3 nucleotide sequence: TGTGCCAGCAGTTACAACTACAGGGATTTGGATGGCTACACCTTC. Protein sequence: CASSYNYRDLDGYTF.

V is TRBV6-1 and J is TRBJ2-1; D may be TRBD2 (5 bases). Trimming cost V 0 bases and J 0 bases, with 9 bases left between them. CDR1 and CDR2 (germline): MNHNS, SASEGT. CDR3 length: 16 amino acids. The CDR3 DNA reads TGTGCCAGCAGTGAAGCGGAGGCGAGCTCCTACAATGAGCAGTTCTTC. Translation gives CASSEAEASSYNEQFF.

The rearrangement uses TRBV7-9 and TRBJ2-7; TRBD1 agrees at 7 bases. Trimming at V came to 2 bases and at J to 0 bases, leaving 7 bases not matched to a gene. The CDR3 length is 16 residues. Germline V gene lookup returns CDR1 SEHNR and CDR2 FQNEAQ (reference sequence). CDR3 amino acids: CASSLRDTGDSYEQYF. The CDR3 coding sequence is TGTGCCAGCAGCTTACGAGATACAGGGGACTCCTACGAGCAGTACTTC. Supplemented by reference TRBV7-9 and TRBJ2-7, the full variable domain reads DTGVSQNPRHKITKRGQNVTFRCDPISEHNRLYWYRQTLGQGPEFLTYFQNEAQLEKSRLLSDRFSAERPKGSFSTLEIQRTEQGDSAMYLCASSLRDTGDSYEQYFGPGTRLTVT.

This chain connects TRBV6-1 to TRBJ1-1, with D maybe TRBD1 (5 bases). Germline V gene data show CDR1 as MNHNS and CDR2 as SASEGT. Trimming took 1 base from V and 1 from J, leaving 13 bases between them. This CDR3 comprises 16 residues. CDR3 coding DNA: TGTGCCAGCAGTGAAGGGAGGGGTTTTAAGAACACTGAAGCTTTCTTT. Its translation is CASSEGRGFKNTEAFF.

The V gene is TRBV11-2, the J gene TRBJ2-5, with TRBD2 as a possible D gene (5 bases). In germline, CDR1 is SGHAT, CDR2 FQNNGV. V lost 5 bases and J 4 bases, leaving 11 bases between the germline ends. There are 13 residues in the CDR3. In DNA, the CDR3 is TGTGCCAGCAGCGCTGAGACTACAGAGACCCAGTACTTC. Protein: CASSAETTETQYF.

V gene TRBV7-3 combines with J gene TRBJ1-2; TRBD1 matches at 8 bases. V dropped 6 bases and J dropped 8; count of bases not matched to a gene: 8. The CDR3 has 13 amino acids. Germline-derived CDR1 and CDR2 are SGHTA and FQGTGA. The CDR3 reads CASSSDRGGGYTF. CDR3 nucleotide sequence: TGTGCCAGCAGTTCCGACAGGGGAGGCGGCTACACCTTC. The whole variable domain, remainder taken from reference TRBV7-3 and TRBJ1-2, is GAGVSQTPSNKVTEKGKYVELRCDPISGHTALYWYRQSLGQGPEFLIYFQGTGAADDSGLPNDRFFAVRPEGSVSTLKIQRTERGDSAVYLCASSSDRGGGYTFGSGTRLTVV.